Shown below are 22 T cell receptor beta chains from a single sample sequenced in a study of cytomegalovirus exposure and HLA in healthy donors. It was with 60 Vbeta and 13 Jbeta primers that the PCR ran. The table came from immunoSEQ multiplex PCR; TCRdb's copy has only in-frame clones and leaves some out. The sample contains roughly 86,000 clones, about two thirds of which appear only once. Sequencing used PBMCs. Every receptor here comes from a woman aged 50 to 65 in good health and CMV-seropositive.

The CDR3 reads CASSESESRGGYTF. CDR3 coding DNA: TGTGCCAGCAGTGAGTCGGAGTCTAGAGGCGGCTACACCTTC. The chain combines TRBV2 with TRBJ1-2, with D uncertain. The CDR3 has 14 amino acids. Germline loops: CDR1 SNHLY, CDR2 FYNNEI. Trimming removed 3 bases at V and 8 bases at J, with 16 bases between.

This chain uses TRBV9 with TRBJ2-7, with TRBD1 matching over 9 bases. CDR3 length: 17 residues. Germline V gene sequence: CDR1 SGDLS, CDR2 YYNGEE. The junction had 9 bases not matched to a gene; V was cut back by 0 bases and J by 2 bases. The CDR3 is CASSVGAGTGIPYEQYF. In nucleotides, the CDR3 is TGTGCCAGCAGCGTAGGTGCCGGGACAGGGATTCCCTACGAGCAGTACTTC.

This clone has just a few counts. The gene calls are TRBV7-8 and TRBJ1-6, with 10 bases matching TRBD1. The CDR3 consists of 15 residues. Germline V gene sequence: CDR1 SGHVS, CDR2 FQNEAQ. The trim removed 2 bases at V and 7 bases at J, leaving 2 bases unmatched. The CDR3 coding sequence is TGTGCCAGCAGCTTATGGGACAGGGGAAATTCACCCCTCCACTTT. Translation gives CASSLWDRGNSPLHF.

The V gene is TRBV5-1, the J gene TRBJ2-4, with D possibly matching TRBD1 (5 bases). Deletions cut 3 bases from V and 6 bases from J, with 19 bases between. The CDR3 has 16 amino acids. The V gene's germline CDR1 is SGHRS and CDR2 YFSETQ. CDR3 DNA: TGCGCCAGCAGCTCGGATGCAGGGCCCCCCCTAAACATTCAGTACTTC. Translated, it gives CASSSDAGPPLNIQYF.

The V call is TRBV7-9, the J call TRBJ1-1; D may be TRBD1 (5 bases). Germline CDR1 reads SEHNR; CDR2 reads FQNEAQ (reference sequence). This CDR3 spans 15 amino acids. V was shortened by 0 bases and J by 4 bases, with 12 bases between the two germline ends. The DNA for the CDR3 is TGTGCCAGCAGCTTAGCGCGGGGGGGTCGCACTGAAGCTTTCTTT. This gives the protein CASSLARGGRTEAFF.

This sequence joins TRBV27 and TRBJ1-1; perhaps TRBD1 as D (6 bases). V was pared by 0 bases and J by 11 bases, with 16 bases between. This CDR3 has 14 amino acids. The V gene's germline CDR1 is MNHEY and CDR2 SMNVEV (reference sequence). This CDR3 is CASSLSWTESPAFF. The CDR3 nucleotides are TGTGCCAGCAGTTTATCGTGGACAGAAAGCCCGGCTTTCTTT.

The rearrangement links TRBV6-1 to TRBJ1-2; TRBD1 is a possible D gene (6 bases). The germline V and J ends were trimmed by 5 bases and 5 bases, with 18 bases remaining between them. The germline V gene encodes CDR1 MNHNS and CDR2 SASEGT. CDR3 length: 15 residues. The CDR3 loop is CASSFTGSTPYGYTF. The CDR3 DNA sequence: TGTGCCAGCAGTTTTACAGGGAGTACACCTTATGGCTACACCTTC.

The genes are TRBV2 and TRBJ1-5; 11 nucleotides align to TRBD1. The germline CDR1 and CDR2 sequences are SNHLY and FYNNEI. This CDR3 spans 15 amino acids. J gave up 6 bases and V 5 bases, and 6 bases lay outside the gene matches. The CDR3 sequence: CASSQGQGAAQPQHF. In DNA, the CDR3 is TGTGCCAGCAGTCAAGGACAGGGGGCGGCTCAGCCCCAGCATTTT.

The chain recombines TRBV7-2 with TRBJ2-1; 9 bases are shared with TRBD2. With 2 bases clipped from V and 8 bases from J, the junction kept 4 bases outside the gene matches. The CDR3 has 14 amino acids. Germline values: CDR1 SGHTA, CDR2 FQGNSA. This CDR3 is CASSLTSGFDEQFF. CDR3 bases: TGTGCCAGCAGCTTAACTAGCGGGTTCGATGAGCAGTTCTTC.

The rearrangement links TRBV7-6 to TRBJ1-4; D remains unclear. The CDR3 contains 15 residues. The germline V gene has CDR1 SGHVS and CDR2 FNYEAQ. With 5 bases removed from V and 2 bases from J, the gap between germline ends came to 12 bases. The CDR3 DNA sequence: TGTGCCAGCAGCGGCCAGGCGGGCACTAATGAAAAACTGTTTTTT. This gives the protein CASSGQAGTNEKLFF.

The rearrangement joins TRBV30 to TRBJ1-5, with D maybe TRBD1 (5 bases). The CDR3 totals 13 residues. V lost 0 bases and J 7 bases, leaving 10 bases between the germline ends. Germline CDR1 is GTSNPN and CDR2 is SVGIG (reference sequence). DNA of the CDR3: TGTGCCTGGAGTGTAGACAGTACCCAGCCCCAGCATTTT. Protein sequence: CAWSVDSTQPQHF.

V usage is TRBV6-1 and J usage is TRBJ1-5; 7 bases line up with TRBD1. The CDR3 spans 14 residues. Germline V CDR1 and CDR2: MNHNS, SASEGT. V trimming: 4 bases; J trimming: 4 bases; junction bases outside the gene matches: 4. CDR3: CASSVGTENQPQHF. The CDR3 region has the DNA TGTGCCAGCAGTGTGGGGACAGAAAATCAGCCCCAGCATTTT.

This clone has only a few counts. The V and J genes are TRBV7-6 and TRBJ2-2; perhaps TRBD1 as D (6 bases). V was clipped by 3 bases and J by 0 bases, with 11 bases between them. The germline gives CDR1 SGHVS, CDR2 FNYEAQ. The CDR3 consists of 16 residues. This chain's CDR3 is CASSFADSTNTGELFF. The CDR3, as DNA: TGTGCCAGCAGCTTTGCGGACAGTACGAACACCGGGGAGCTGTTTTTT.

The chain joins TRBV30 to TRBJ2-2; the D gene is possibly TRBD2 (5 bases). CDR1 and CDR2 (germline): GTSNPN, SVGIG (reference sequence). V lost 5 bases, J lost 1 base, and 8 bases lay in between. There are 13 residues in the CDR3. The CDR3: CAWGLGNTGELFF. The CDR3, as DNA: TGTGCCTGGGGACTCGGGAACACCGGGGAGCTGTTTTTT.

The chain has TRBV18 and TRBJ2-5, with no clear D. The CDR3 contains 14 residues. The germline gives CDR1 KGHSH, CDR2 LQKENI. Trimming cost V 0 bases and J 5 bases, with 10 bases left between them. The CDR3 sequence: CASSPPLAPETQYF. CDR3 nucleotides: TGTGCCAGCTCACCACCGTTGGCCCCGGAGACCCAGTACTTC. Full variable domain (missing parts from reference TRBV18 and TRBJ2-5): NAGVMQNPRHLVRRRGQEARLRCSPMKGHSHVYWYRQLPEEGLKFMVYLQKENIIDESGMPKERFSAEFPKEGPSILRIQQVVRGDSAAYFCASSPPLAPETQYFGPGTRLLVL.

This clone has a handful of counts. The chain carries TRBV20-1 and TRBJ2-7; 7 bases align to TRBD2. From germline, CDR1 is DFQATT and CDR2 SNEGSKA (reference sequence). This CDR3 spans 11 amino acids. V dropped 6 bases and J dropped 7; count of bases not matched to a gene: 6. In DNA, the CDR3 is TGCAGTGCCCCGGGGGGTCAAGAGCAGTACTTC. Translating it yields CSAPGGQEQYF.

This chain links TRBV2 with TRBJ1-1, with no clear D. This CDR3 contains 14 residues. V shed 3 bases and J shed 1 base, with 9 bases lying between them. The germline V gene has CDR1 SNHLY and CDR2 FYNNEI. The CDR3 here is CASSEVSRNTEAFF. The CDR3 DNA sequence: TGTGCCAGCAGTGAGGTGAGCCGGAACACTGAAGCTTTCTTT.

The chain carries TRBV5-1 and TRBJ1-1, with D maybe TRBD1 (5 bases). Germline V gene data show CDR1 as SGHRS and CDR2 as YFSETQ. The CDR3 length is 13 residues. The V end was cut by 4 bases, the J end by 4 bases, with 11 bases between. The CDR3 spells CASSADSITEAFF. For the CDR3, the DNA is TGCGCCAGCAGCGCCGACAGTATCACTGAAGCTTTCTTT.

V gene TRBV6-1 combines with J gene TRBJ2-7; TRBD2 agrees at 8 bases. V shed 3 bases, J shed 6 bases, and the junction held 13 bases outside the gene matches. This CDR3 has 16 residues. The germline CDR1 and CDR2 sequences are MNHNS and SASEGT. The CDR3 here is CASSEVPIFREGEQYF. CDR3 DNA sequence: TGTGCCAGCAGTGAGGTCCCTATCTTTCGGGAGGGCGAGCAGTACTTC.

The V call is TRBV9, the J call TRBJ2-1; D is uncertain. This CDR3 comprises 16 residues. In germline, CDR1 is SGDLS, CDR2 YYNGEE. The V end lost 0 bases, the J end lost 4 bases, and 14 bases lay between the germline ends. The CDR3 loop reads CASSVGPPQIYNEQFF. CDR3 bases: TGTGCCAGCAGCGTAGGGCCCCCGCAGATTTACAATGAGCAGTTCTTC.

CDR3 sequence reads: CAISGTSINNEQFF. The CDR3 DNA is TGTGCCATCAGTGGGACTAGCATCAACAATGAGCAGTTCTTC. The chain employs TRBV10-3 and TRBJ2-1; 8 bases line up with TRBD2. The germline CDR1 and CDR2 sequences are ENHRY and SYGVKD. This CDR3 has 14 amino acids. V was clipped by 4 bases and J by 5 bases; unmatched bases: 4.

A few counts support this clone. The chain links TRBV7-9 to TRBJ1-2; 7 bases fit TRBD1. Germline CDR1 is SEHNR and CDR2 is FQNEAQ (reference sequence). The CDR3 consists of 16 residues. V shed 3 bases and J 4 bases; nucleotides not matched to a gene: 11. The CDR3, as DNA: TGTGCCAGCAGCTTTGGAACAGGGGTTCTTAGCTATGGCTACACCTTC. This gives the protein CASSFGTGVLSYGYTF.